These 9 T cell receptor beta chains came from one sample sequenced in a study of blood T cell repertoires in COVID-19. Data came from immunoSEQ multiplex PCR; TCRdb stores just in-frame clones and leaves some out. The repertoire consists of about 290,000 clones, with around four fifths occurring once and the leading ten covering around 4.2%. The sequenced sample was peripheral blood. These receptors were obtained from a woman aged 45 to 65 with active or convalescent COVID-19.

The chain has TRBV19 and TRBJ2-1; D possibly corresponds to TRBD1 (5 bases). From germline, CDR1 is LNHDA and CDR2 SQIVND (reference sequence). V was cut by 3 bases and J by 4 bases, with 10 bases left in between. The CDR3 has 14 residues. The CDR3 reads CASSMTAVYNEQFF. CDR3 DNA: TGTGCCAGTAGTATGACAGCAGTATACAATGAGCAGTTCTTC.

The chain joins TRBV5-8 to TRBJ1-4; TRBD1 aligns across 7 bases. This CDR3 region has 15 residues. The V and J ends lost 4 bases and 5 bases, in that order; junction bases with no gene match: 8. Looked up from germline, CDR1 is SGHTS and CDR2 is YDEGEE. The CDR3 is CASSKGDRINEKLFF. The DNA for the CDR3 is TGTGCCAGCAGCAAAGGGGACAGAATAAATGAAAAACTGTTTTTT.

The chain carries TRBV5-6 and TRBJ1-5, with D perhaps TRBD1 (5 bases). CDR1 is SGHDT and CDR2 is YYEEEE in the germline V gene. Trimming removed 1 base from V and 7 bases from J, with 15 bases in between. The CDR3 covers 15 residues. The CDR3 loop is CASSLRRGAWQPQHF. CDR3 bases: TGTGCCAGCAGCTTGAGGAGGGGCGCATGGCAGCCCCAGCATTTT.

This clone is a singleton in its sample. V gene TRBV9 combines with J gene TRBJ2-7; D might be TRBD2 (5 bases). The ends were cut back, 0 bases at V and 4 bases at J, with 11 bases in the middle. The CDR3 totals 14 residues. The germline CDR1 and CDR2 sequences are SGDLS and YYNGEE. The DNA for the CDR3 is TGTGCCAGCAGCGTAGTACGGGGTTTGTACGAGCAGTACTTC. It translates to CASSVVRGLYEQYF.

The chain recombines TRBV7-8 with TRBJ1-3; D gene ambiguous. The CDR3 sequence is 18 residues long. V gave up 1 base and J gave up 0 bases, with 16 bases separating them. Per the germline V gene, CDR1 is SGHVS and CDR2 is FQNEAQ. The CDR3 sequence is CASSLEAALLFSGNTIYF. The DNA of the CDR3 is TGTGCCAGCAGCTTAGAGGCAGCGCTACTCTTCTCTGGAAACACCATATATTTT.

The V gene is TRBV7-2, the J gene TRBJ2-7; D is possibly TRBD2 (5 bases). Germline V CDR1 and CDR2: SGHTA, FQGNSA. The germline V and J ends were trimmed by 2 bases and 6 bases, with 8 bases remaining between them. This CDR3 spans 12 amino acids. In DNA, the CDR3 is TGTGCCAGCAGCTTAAACAGCGGCGAGCAGTACTTC. Its protein is CASSLNSGEQYF.

V usage is TRBV5-1 and J usage is TRBJ1-3, with a tentative D call TRBD1 (6 bases). With 1 base removed from V and 4 bases from J, the gap between germline ends came to 9 bases. Germline assignment: CDR1 SGHRS and CDR2 YFSETQ. The CDR3 totals 14 residues. CDR3 coding DNA: TGCGCCAGCAGCTTGACAGGGCCCGGAAACACCATATATTTT. Translating gives CASSLTGPGNTIYF. Full variable domain (missing parts from reference TRBV5-1 and TRBJ1-3): KAGVTQTPRYLIKTRGQQVTLSCSPISGHRSVSWYQQTPGQGLQFLFEYFSETQRNKGNFPGRFSGRQFSNSRSEMNVSTLELGDSALYLCASSLTGPGNTIYFGEGSWLTVV.

The chain uses TRBV25-1 and TRBJ2-3; 8 bases align to TRBD1. There are 16 residues in the CDR3. The V gene end was trimmed by 5 bases and the J gene end by 2 bases; junction bases not matched to a gene: 9. Germline V gene data show CDR1 as MGHDK and CDR2 as SYGVNS. CDR3 sequence: CASSRQGSPLTDTQYF. CDR3 coding DNA: TGTGCCAGCAGTAGACAGGGGTCGCCCCTCACAGATACGCAGTATTTT.

The chain recombines TRBV28 with TRBJ1-5; TRBD1 is a possible D gene (5 bases). The CDR3 is made up of 16 amino acids. The germline gives CDR1 MDHEN, CDR2 SYDVKM. The germline V and J ends were trimmed by 2 bases and 1 base, with 12 bases remaining between them. CDR3 nucleotide sequence: TGTGCCAGCAGTTTAACCCCCGGGGGAAGCAATCAGCCCCAGCATTTT. Encoded protein: CASSLTPGGSNQPQHF.